The next 32 T cell receptor beta chains were all read from a single sample in a study of blood T cell repertoires in COVID-19. The data were produced by immunoSEQ multiplex PCR, yet TCRdb's version contains in-frame clones alone and is incomplete. This table has tens of thousands of clones, 80% to 90% appearing once. The material sequenced was peripheral blood. Source of these receptors: a man between 60 and 70 years old with active COVID-19.

The chain couples TRBV9 to TRBJ2-1; TRBD1 aligns across 9 bases. The CDR3 totals 16 residues. The V and J ends lost 0 bases and 3 bases, in that order; junction bases with no gene match: 4. The germline gives CDR1 SGDLS, CDR2 YYNGEE. The CDR3: CASSVVLTGGYNEQFF. The CDR3 DNA reads TGTGCCAGCAGCGTAGTTCTGACAGGGGGCTACAATGAGCAGTTCTTC.

This clone was observed once. The chain joins TRBV2 to TRBJ2-7, with D possibly TRBD1 on 6 matching bases. V lost 4 bases and J lost 0, with 10 bases in between. There are 14 residues in the CDR3. CDR1 is SNHLY, CDR2 FYNNEI, per germline. The CDR3 DNA reads TGTGCCAGCAGTGTCGACAGGAGCTCCTACGAGCAGTACTTC. As protein: CASSVDRSSYEQYF.

J is TRBJ2-3 and V is TRBV11-2; D might be TRBD2 (6 bases). The CDR3 covers 14 residues. V lost 5 bases, J lost 0 bases, and 9 bases lay in between. In germline, CDR1 is SGHAT, CDR2 FQNNGV. The CDR3 nucleotides are TGTGCCAGCAGCAGGGACTGGAGCACAGATACGCAGTATTTT. It specifies CASSRDWSTDTQYF. The full variable domain, its missing parts supplied by reference TRBV11-2 and TRBJ2-3, is EAGVAQSPRYKIIEKRQSVAFWCNPISGHATLYWYQQILGQGPKLLIQFQNNGVVDDSQLPKDRFSAERLKGVDSTLKIQPAKLEDSAVYLCASSRDWSTDTQYFGPGTRLTVL.

This clone was seen more than once but under ten times. The chain carries TRBV4-2 and TRBJ2-3, with 7 bases lining up with TRBD1. The V segment lost 7 bases and the J segment 0 bases; nucleotides outside the gene matches: 4. This CDR3 has 14 residues. The V gene's germline CDR1 is LGHNA and CDR2 YNFKEQ. In nucleotides, the CDR3 is TGTGCCAGCAACAGGGGCTATAGCACAGATACGCAGTATTTT. Translating it yields CASNRGYSTDTQYF.

The gene calls are TRBV7-9 and TRBJ2-7; the match to TRBD2 covers 14 bases. Germline V gives CDR1 SEHNR, CDR2 FQNEAQ (reference sequence). The length of the CDR3 is 16 residues. V shed 4 bases and J 3 bases; nucleotides not matched to a gene: 5. DNA of the CDR3: TGTGCCAGCAGCTATGGGACTAGCGGGAGACTCTACGAGCAGTACTTC. Residues: CASSYGTSGRLYEQYF.

This sequence joins TRBV2 and TRBJ2-3, with D possibly being TRBD2 (5 bases). The CDR3 is 15 amino acids. Germline CDR1 and CDR2: SNHLY and FYNNEI. With 4 bases removed from V and 0 bases from J, the gap between germline ends came to 11 bases. The CDR3 sequence: CASSVDWASTDTQYF. The CDR3 nucleotides read TGTGCCAGCAGTGTGGACTGGGCTAGCACAGATACGCAGTATTTT.

This chain uses TRBV5-1 with TRBJ1-2; D call uncertain. Germline CDR1 is SGHRS and CDR2 is YFSETQ. The CDR3 is 12 amino acids. V lost 0 bases and J 12 bases, leaving 12 bases between the germline ends. Here the CDR3 DNA reads TGCGCCAGCAGCTTGGATGGAGGCTCAAACACCTTC. Protein: CASSLDGGSNTF.

CDR3 in amino acids: CASSLSSYEQYF. The CDR3 DNA follows: TGTGCCAGCAGCCTTAGCTCCTACGAGCAGTACTTC. The genes are TRBV7-2 and TRBJ2-7; D gene ambiguous. V gave up 5 bases and J gave up 0 bases, with 5 bases separating them. Germline CDR1 SGHTA, CDR2 FQGNSA. This CDR3 is built from 12 residues.

This sequence joins TRBV19 and TRBJ2-5; TRBD2 might be the D (5 bases). CDR3 length: 14 residues. Trimming took off 1 base at V and 1 base at J, with 7 bases between the two ends. Germline assignment: CDR1 LNHDA and CDR2 SQIVND (reference sequence). Here the CDR3 DNA reads TGTGCCAGTAGTATAGTGGGAGCCCAAGAGACCCAGTACTTC. This codes for CASSIVGAQETQYF.

The V gene is TRBV9, the J gene TRBJ2-5; TRBD1 matches 8 bases. This CDR3 is 16 amino acids long. CDR1 is SGDLS, CDR2 YYNGEE, per germline. J gave up 5 bases and V 0 bases, and 9 bases lay outside the gene matches. CDR3: CASSVVRTGSRETQYF. For the CDR3, the DNA is TGTGCCAGCAGCGTAGTGAGGACAGGGTCGAGGGAGACCCAGTACTTC. Combining the CDR3 with reference TRBV9 and TRBJ2-5 gives the whole variable domain DSGVTQTPKHLITATGQRVTLRCSPRSGDLSVYWYQQSLDQGLQFLIQYYNGEERAKGNILERFSAQQFPDLHSELNLSSLELGDSALYFCASSVVRTGSRETQYFGPGTRLLVL.

J is TRBJ1-2 and V is TRBV28, with D possibly matching TRBD1 (5 bases). There are 13 residues in the CDR3. The V end lost 4 bases, the J end lost 4 bases, and 10 bases lay between the germline ends. The germline CDR1 and CDR2 sequences are MDHEN and SYDVKM. The CDR3 region has the DNA TGTGCCAGCAGTTCCCCACAGGTCTATGGCTACACCTTC. Amino acid sequence: CASSSPQVYGYTF.

The rearrangement uses TRBV6-1 and TRBJ1-4; 7 bases are a match to TRBD1. Trimming took 3 bases from V and 0 from J; bases not matched to a gene: 4. The CDR3 has 16 residues. CDR1 and CDR2 from the germline V gene are MNHNS and SASEGT. For the CDR3, the DNA is TGTGCCAGCAGTGATGAGGGGGCCACAACTAATGAAAAACTGTTTTTT. Translation: CASSDEGATTNEKLFF.

The chain is built from TRBV7-9 and TRBJ2-7; 7 bases match TRBD2. Germline V lookup: CDR1 SEHNR, CDR2 FQNEAQ (reference sequence). The CDR3 spans 14 residues. V shed 5 bases, J shed 1 base, and the junction held 5 bases outside the gene matches. In nucleotides, the CDR3 is TGTGCCAGCAGCCCCACTAGCGATTCCTACGAGCAGTACTTC. It specifies CASSPTSDSYEQYF.

V gene TRBV7-2 combines with J gene TRBJ1-5; 7 bases are a match to TRBD1. The CDR3 runs to 15 residues. Germline V gene lookup returns CDR1 SGHTA and CDR2 FQGNSA. With 4 bases clipped from V and 7 bases from J, the junction kept 10 bases outside the gene matches. In DNA, the CDR3 is TGTGCCAGCAGCTCGACCCGAGGGGGCGGGCAGCCCCAGCATTTT. Its translation: CASSSTRGGGQPQHF.

V gene TRBV15 combines with J gene TRBJ2-1; 11 positions agree with TRBD1. CDR3 length: 17 amino acids. In germline, CDR1 is LNHNV, CDR2 YYDKDF (reference sequence). Losses at the gene ends were 0 bases for V and 10 bases for J; bases not matched to a gene: 11. In nucleotides, the CDR3 is TGTGCCACCAGCAGAGATTCCGGACAGGGGGCCTTGGGGGAGCAGTTCTTC. Translating it yields CATSRDSGQGALGEQFF.

CDR3 sequence reads: CASSQEGRNTEAFF. The CDR3 nucleotides are TGTGCCAGCAGCCAAGAGGGGAGGAACACTGAAGCTTTCTTT. The chain carries TRBV4-2 and TRBJ1-1; D not certain. CDR1 is LGHNA and CDR2 is YNFKEQ in the germline V gene. The CDR3 runs 14 residues. V lost 0 bases to trimming and J lost 1 base, with 6 bases between them.

V is TRBV19 and J is TRBJ2-3; TRBD2 agrees at 7 bases. The V gene end was trimmed by 6 bases and the J gene end by 0 bases; junction bases not matched to a gene: 9. Germline V gene sequence: CDR1 LNHDA, CDR2 SQIVND (reference sequence). This CDR3 is built from 16 residues. CDR3 sequence: CASSTGGGRSTDTQYF. CDR3 sequence (DNA): TGTGCCAGTAGCACGGGGGGAGGGCGGAGCACAGATACGCAGTATTTT.

The chain links TRBV5-4 to TRBJ2-3; D remains ambiguous. This CDR3 spans 13 amino acids. Germline values: CDR1 SGHNT, CDR2 YYREEE (reference sequence). Trimming removed 5 bases at V and 2 bases at J, with 9 bases between. The CDR3 loop reads CASRSATTDTQYF. CDR3 coding DNA: TGTGCCAGCAGAAGCGCCACCACAGATACGCAGTATTTT.

The chain carries TRBV7-8 and TRBJ2-7; 8 nucleotides line up with TRBD1. Germline assignment: CDR1 SGHVS and CDR2 FQNEAQ. CDR3 length: 15 amino acids. The V segment lost 3 bases and the J segment 6 bases; nucleotides outside the gene matches: 10. The CDR3 protein is CASSFDRGNSREQYF. CDR3 in DNA: TGTGCCAGCAGCTTCGACAGGGGAAATAGTCGCGAGCAGTACTTC.

This clone was counted once. This chain uses TRBV6-2 or TRBV6-3 with TRBJ1-1; D may be TRBD1 (6 bases). Germline loops: CDR1 MNHEY, CDR2 SVGEGT. Between the trimmed V and J ends, which lost 2 bases and 4 bases, there was a span of 8 bases. The CDR3 loop spans 13 amino acids. CDR3 nucleotides: TGTGCCAGCAGTTACACAGGGAGCACTGAAGCTTTCTTT. As protein: CASSYTGSTEAFF.

The rearrangement joins TRBV2 to TRBJ1-5, with 8 bases fitting TRBD1. CDR1 SNHLY and CDR2 FYNNEI come from the germline V gene. The CDR3 length is 13 residues. Losses at the gene ends were 7 bases for V and 3 bases for J; bases not matched to a gene: 2. This CDR3 is CASKGQANQPQHF. The CDR3 nucleotides read TGTGCCAGCAAGGGACAGGCCAATCAGCCCCAGCATTTT.

The chain employs TRBV27 and TRBJ2-7, with 8 bases matching TRBD1. Germline lookup yields CDR1 MNHEY and CDR2 SMNVEV (reference sequence). Trimming took 5 bases from V and 5 from J; bases not matched to a gene: 11. The CDR3 spans 15 residues. CDR3 coding DNA: TGTGCCAGCAGTCCCACGGCCCCGACAGGGGACGAGCAGTACTTC. Its translation is CASSPTAPTGDEQYF.

The J gene is TRBJ2-3, the V gene TRBV7-7, with 11 bases lining up with TRBD2. CDR3 length: 15 amino acids. Trimming at V came to 1 base and at J to 4 bases, leaving 1 base not matched to a gene. In germline, CDR1 is SSHAT, CDR2 FNYEAQ (reference sequence). Here the CDR3 reads CASSLGLAGSDTQYF. The CDR3 nucleotides read TGTGCCAGCAGCTTAGGACTAGCGGGATCAGATACGCAGTATTTT.

The chain combines TRBV30 with TRBJ1-5; D gene ambiguous. The CDR3 totals 13 residues. Germline V gene data show CDR1 as GTSNPN and CDR2 as SVGIG (reference sequence). Trimming took off 8 bases at V and 4 bases at J, with 15 bases between the two ends. The CDR3 sequence is CAGSLAGNQPQHF. DNA for the CDR3: TGTGCCGGAAGCCTGGCGGGGAATCAGCCCCAGCATTTT. Full variable domain (missing parts from reference TRBV30 and TRBJ1-5): SQTIHQWPATLVQPVGSPLSLECTVEGTSNPNLYWYRQAAGRGLQLLFYSVGIGQISSEVPQNLSASRPQDRQFILSSKKLLLSDSGFYLCAGSLAGNQPQHFGDGTRLSIL.

This rearrangement joins TRBV20-1 to TRBJ1-1; 7 nucleotides align to TRBD1. The CDR3 length is 11 residues. Germline values: CDR1 DFQATT, CDR2 SNEGSKA (reference sequence). V trimming: 4 bases; J trimming: 11 bases; junction bases outside the gene matches: 7. The CDR3 loop reads CSATSDRAAFF. CDR3 bases: TGCAGTGCTACCTCAGACAGGGCGGCTTTCTTT.

The chain carries TRBV5-1 and TRBJ2-2; 9 nucleotides line up with TRBD1. This CDR3 comprises 16 residues. In germline, CDR1 is SGHRS, CDR2 YFSETQ. The J segment lost 6 bases and the V segment lost 4 bases, leaving 10 bases of the junction unmatched. The DNA for the CDR3 is TGCGCCAGCAGCACCCGGGACAGGGTACTCCCCGGGGAGCTGTTTTTT. Translating gives CASSTRDRVLPGELFF. The whole variable domain, remainder taken from reference TRBV5-1 and TRBJ2-2, is KAGVTQTPRYLIKTRGQQVTLSCSPISGHRSVSWYQQTPGQGLQFLFEYFSETQRNKGNFPGRFSGRQFSNSRSEMNVSTLELGDSALYLCASSTRDRVLPGELFFGEGSRLTVL.

The chain couples TRBV2 to TRBJ2-7; 10 bases are a match to TRBD2. Germline V lookup: CDR1 SNHLY, CDR2 FYNNEI. CDR3 size: 15 residues. The V gene end was trimmed by 2 bases and the J gene end by 6 bases; junction bases not matched to a gene: 7. In DNA form, the CDR3 reads TGTGCCAGCAGTGAACCTAGCGGGAGTCGTGGCGAGCAGTACTTC. This encodes CASSEPSGSRGEQYF.

The rearrangement joins TRBV6-5 to TRBJ1-2; a weak D match, TRBD1 (6 bases). The V end was cut by 0 bases, the J end by 4 bases, with 12 bases between. Germline CDR1 reads MNHEY; CDR2 reads SVGAGI. The CDR3 consists of 15 residues. This chain's CDR3 is CASSYSNRAGYGYTF. Here the CDR3 DNA reads TGTGCCAGCAGTTACTCGAACAGGGCAGGCTATGGCTACACCTTC.

V and J are TRBV7-9 and TRBJ2-3; TRBD2 aligns across 11 bases. Germline lookup yields CDR1 SEHNR and CDR2 FQNEAQ (reference sequence). The CDR3 totals 18 residues. V was pared by 5 bases and J by 3 bases, with 13 bases of the junction left unmatched. The CDR3 loop reads CASSGTSGATIVTDTQYF. The CDR3 DNA reads as TGTGCCAGCAGCGGGACTAGCGGCGCGACGATCGTTACAGATACGCAGTATTTT.

The sample holds a few counts of this clone. This chain connects TRBV3-1 (or the pseudogene TRBV3-2) to TRBJ1-1; tentative D call: TRBD1 (6 bases). Trimming left V 5 bases short and J 3 bases short, with 13 bases between. Germline loops: CDR1 LGHDT, CDR2 YNNKEL (reference sequence). There are 14 residues in the CDR3. The CDR3 nucleotides read TGTGCCAGCAGCGGAAAGAACAGGGACACTGAAGCTTTCTTT. Translated, it gives CASSGKNRDTEAFF.

The chain is built from TRBV6-6 and TRBJ2-3, with a tentative D call TRBD1 (5 bases). V dropped 7 bases and J dropped 2 bases, with 13 bases sitting between them. The V gene's germline CDR1 is MNHNY and CDR2 SVGAGI (reference sequence). CDR3 length: 14 amino acids. The CDR3 spells CASIERGLTDTQYF. For the CDR3, the DNA is TGTGCCAGCATCGAAAGGGGCCTCACAGATACGCAGTATTTT.

V and J are TRBV6-4 and TRBJ2-5; D unresolved. CDR3 length equals 11 residues. V was clipped by 8 bases and J by 1 base, with 5 bases between them. The germline gives CDR1 MRHNA, CDR2 SNTAGT. The CDR3 DNA reads TGTGCCAGCCAGGTCCAAGAGACCCAGTACTTC. It translates to CASQVQETQYF.